The present T cell receptor (beta chain) was sequenced within a study of regulatory T cells in long-lasting Graves disease. The germline V gene encodes CDR1 ENHRY and CDR2 SYGVKD. With 6 bases removed from V and 7 bases from J, the gap between germline ends came to 16 bases. This CDR3 contains 14 residues. The time point here: newly diagnosed GD, antithyroid drugs for less than 3 months. The TCR library was made from RNA extracted from PBMCs. For TCR beta, libraries came from iRepertoire HTBI primers and Arm-PCR of CDR3 regions. TCRdb re-analysed the multiplex PCR reads in MiXCR, keeping a single row per CDR3 protein. The sample lists a few hundred thousand distinct CDR3 sequences, 10% to 15% occurring once. The same data also contributed to another study, on T cells in Graves' hyperthyroidism and ophthalmopathy.

This rearrangement joins TRBV10-3 to TRBJ1-5; D gene ambiguous. The source of this sequence is a woman younger than 35 with Graves disease. The sample here was peripheral blood mononuclear cells (PBMCs), taken at new diagnosis, from a patient treated with antithyroid drugs. In nucleotides, the CDR3 is TGTGCCATCAGCTCGGTGGAGGGCGGGCAGCCCCAGCATTTT. It yields the protein CAISSVEGGQPQHF.